The 9 T cell receptor beta chains below were found in one sample sequenced in a study of cytomegalovirus exposure and HLA in healthy donors. PCR was performed using 60 Vbeta and 13 Jbeta primers. Using immunoSEQ multiplex PCR, the repertoire was profiled, and TCRdb retains in-frame clones only, with some absent. Counted here are around 150,000 clones, around 85% occurring once; the ten biggest clones make up approximately 8.5%. Source material: PBMCs. The receptors were gathered from a man younger than 30 in good health and CMV-seropositive.

The rearrangement uses TRBV29-1 and TRBJ2-5; TRBD1 matches at 9 bases. The ends lost 0 bases at V and 5 bases at J; junction bases unmatched: 13. Germline V gene lookup returns CDR1 SQVTM and CDR2 ANQGSEA. The CDR3 runs 17 residues. The CDR3 nucleotides read TGCAGCGTTGAAGATGGGAGGGGGACAGGGAGCGGGGAGACCCAGTACTTC. Its translation: CSVEDGRGTGSGETQYF.

V usage is TRBV11-2 and J usage is TRBJ2-7; weak D call: TRBD1 (5 bases). Per the germline V gene, CDR1 is SGHAT and CDR2 is FQNNGV. The CDR3 length is 14 residues. The V and J ends lost 6 bases and 1 base respectively, with 13 bases between them. The CDR3 nucleotides are TGTGCCAGCAGATCTACAAGGGGTTCCTACGAGCAGTACTTC. It encodes CASRSTRGSYEQYF.

J is TRBJ2-3 and V is TRBV5-1, with 12 bases lining up with TRBD2. V shed 4 bases and J 5 bases; nucleotides not matched to a gene: 5. Germline values: CDR1 SGHRS, CDR2 YFSETQ. This CDR3 has 15 amino acids. CDR3 residues: CASSSLAGGQDTQYF. As DNA, the CDR3 is TGCGCCAGCAGCAGTCTAGCGGGGGGGCAAGATACGCAGTATTTT.

The chain joins TRBV10-3 to TRBJ2-7; 9 nucleotides line up with TRBD2. CDR1 ENHRY and CDR2 SYGVKD come from the germline V gene. V lost 4 bases and J lost 4; bases outside the gene matches: 8. The CDR3 runs 15 residues. The CDR3 DNA is TGTGCCATCAGTGGGCGAGCGGGGGGTCATTACGAGCAGTACTTC. Protein: CAISGRAGGHYEQYF.

This clone was counted between two and nine times. The chain is built from TRBV4-1 and TRBJ1-2; D is unresolved. This CDR3 has 12 amino acids. Germline V gives CDR1 MGHRA, CDR2 YSYEKL. V was trimmed by 1 base and J by 6 bases, leaving 6 bases between them. CDR3 sequence: CASSQGADGYTF. The CDR3 DNA is TGCGCCAGCAGCCAAGGGGCTGATGGCTACACCTTC.

The chain joins TRBV6-1 to TRBJ2-3; 10 bases agree with TRBD2. Trimming took 2 bases from V and 0 from J; bases not matched to a gene: 8. Germline V CDR1 and CDR2: MNHNS, SASEGT. The CDR3 is 18 amino acids. The CDR3 region is CASSEWASGGLSTDTQYF. CDR3 DNA sequence: TGTGCCAGCAGTGAATGGGCTAGCGGGGGCCTCAGCACAGATACGCAGTATTTT.

V usage is TRBV2 and J usage is TRBJ2-5, with 8 positions matching TRBD2. V shed 5 bases, J shed 9 bases, and the junction held 8 bases outside the gene matches. CDR1 is SNHLY, CDR2 FYNNEI, per germline. This CDR3 is built from 13 residues. CDR3 coding DNA: TGTGCCAGCAGTAACGGGGGGGGCGTGGCCCAGTACTTC. Translating it yields CASSNGGGVAQYF.

This chain connects TRBV10-2 to TRBJ2-7, with D possibly TRBD1 on 6 matching bases. From germline, CDR1 is WSHSY and CDR2 SAAADI. The CDR3 loop spans 13 amino acids. V was clipped by 0 bases and J by 4 bases, with 7 bases between them. CDR3 residues: CASSESGTYEQYF. The CDR3, as DNA: TGCGCCAGCAGTGAGTCGGGGACATACGAGCAGTACTTC.

V usage is TRBV6-1 and J usage is TRBJ1-5; D ambiguous. This CDR3 comprises 15 residues. The germline V gene encodes CDR1 MNHNS and CDR2 SASEGT. The V end lost 7 bases, the J end lost 2 bases, and 15 bases lay between the germline ends. The CDR3 bases are TGTGCCAGCAAGCATAGCCTCTTCGGCAATCAGCCCCAGCATTTT. This translates into CASKHSLFGNQPQHF.